Listed below are T cell receptor beta chains from one sample, sequenced in a study of beta chain features in type 1 diabetes. Method: immunoSEQ multiplex PCR; TCRdb's copy keeps in-frame clones and lacks some. The data show roughly 150,000 clones, roughly 8% seen once. Sequencing input: central memory CD4+ T cells from blood. The receptors originated from a woman between 40 and 50 years old with type 1 diabetes. Both conserved end residues are trimmed from each CDR3. A D gene is named only where the DNA matches it firmly. Part of the rows lack a size; the others show once, few, many or a class for expanded clones.

D,V,J,size,CDR3
NA,TRBV7-8,TRBJ2-1,few,ASSPLRSGVYNEQF
NA,TRBV7-8,TRBJ1-1,few,ASRSRPRLNTEAF
TRBD1,TRBV6-5,TRBJ1-1,NA,ASSSWDRGPTEAF
TRBD1,TRBV28,TRBJ1-5,few,ASRGDRGIDQPQH
TRBD1,TRBV27,TRBJ1-2,NA,ASSLKGQGFRGYT
TRBD2,TRBV5-1,TRBJ2-2,NA,ASRTSGNTGELF
NA,TRBV27,TRBJ2-5,NA,ASSLSRQLQETQY
NA,TRBV6-5,TRBJ1-2,NA,ASSRQRPYHGYT
NA,TRBV6-5,TRBJ2-7,NA,ASRLPSSYEQY
NA,TRBV7-2,TRBJ1-2,NA,ASSLATQGFGYGYT
NA,TRBV2,TRBJ1-2,NA,ASSVRESSA
TRBD1,TRBV6-5,TRBJ1-4,few,ASSYGDRVNEKLF
NA,TRBV19,TRBJ1-5,NA,ASRRRETNQPQH
NA,TRBV15,TRBJ2-5,few,ATRSAGQETQY
NA,TRBV28,TRBJ1-3,few,ASSRRRAGNTIY
TRBD1,TRBV6-5,TRBJ2-1,NA,ASSPGQMYNEQF
TRBD1,TRBV29-1,TRBJ1-2,few,SALSWTGDGYT
NA,TRBV7-9,TRBJ2-1,few,ASSWGDSYNEQF
TRBD1,TRBV6-6,TRBJ1-1,few,ASRAGQGQGAF
TRBD1,TRBV5-1,TRBJ1-1,few,ASSTGTVNTEAF
NA,TRBV7-9,TRBJ1-2,NA,ASSLVPRAPDGYT
TRBD1,TRBV30,TRBJ1-2,few,AWGMTGEGGYT
TRBD1,TRBV9,TRBJ1-4,few,ASSPGRGTGEEKLF
NA,TRBV4-3,TRBJ1-2,NA,ASSQDFRTNYGYT
TRBD1,TRBV5-4,TRBJ2-3,NA,ASSSGRDRGTDTQY
NA,TRBV15,TRBJ1-4,NA,ATSRGTGFGEKLF
NA,TRBV18,TRBJ1-2,few,ASSPERYGYT
NA,TRBV7-9,TRBJ2-7,few,ASSPASGVNEQY
NA,TRBV7-2,TRBJ2-7,many,ASSSGTGTYEQY
NA,TRBV5-1,TRBJ2-3,few,ASSQDSYNTDTQY
NA,TRBV28,TRBJ1-5,NA,ASSSPGTVGGNQPQH
TRBD1,TRBV28,TRBJ2-7,few,ASSGQGRLNEQY
TRBD2,TRBV2,TRBJ2-1,few,ASSERGGPYNEQF
TRBD1,TRBV18,TRBJ1-2,NA,ASSPAGTGGAGGYT
TRBD1,TRBV30,TRBJ1-5,NA,AWVRDREDQPQH
NA,TRBV9,TRBJ2-3,few,ASSVVGSGGTDTQY
NA,TRBV9,TRBJ1-5,few,ASSYDSSNQPQH
NA,TRBV7-9,TRBJ2-5,NA,ASSRQVLQETQY
NA,TRBV20-1,TRBJ2-3,NA,SATDSDTQY
NA,TRBV2,TRBJ2-7,NA,ASLGQGSPYEQY
TRBD2,TRBV10-3,TRBJ2-1,NA,ATRVNSGREANEQF
NA,TRBV29-1,TRBJ2-5,NA,SVRDGSWETQY
NA,TRBV29-1,TRBJ2-1,few,SVGQASYNEQF
NA,TRBV7-2,TRBJ1-2,NA,ASSPSAGEVGYT
NA,TRBV7-2,TRBJ1-4,NA,ASSFYGGGEKLF
TRBD1,TRBV5-1,TRBJ2-3,few,ASSAQPGQHDTQY
TRBD1,TRBV29-1,TRBJ1-2,NA,SGGTGHYGYT
NA,TRBV9,TRBJ2-2,few,ASSVGAQVTGELF
NA,TRBV10-3,TRBJ2-7,few,AIRATLAGGENYEQY
TRBD2,TRBV28,TRBJ2-1,NA,ASSPLVAGVGYNEQF
TRBD2,TRBV18,TRBJ2-7,NA,ASSPGGASGGYEQY
NA,TRBV2,TRBJ1-2,NA,ASSVRTGIGYT
NA,TRBV5-6,TRBJ1-5,few,ASSLGQRGNQPQH
TRBD1,TRBV10-3,TRBJ2-5,NA,AITPGQGGQETQY
NA,TRBV9,TRBJ2-1,few,ASSVAARGNEQF
NA,TRBV20-1,TRBJ2-3,few,SAELESTQY
NA,TRBV2,TRBJ2-3,NA,ASTWERTGSTDTQY
NA,TRBV28,TRBJ1-6,NA,ASSLLGATYNSPLH
TRBD1,TRBV6-6,TRBJ2-7,NA,ASSSTGATYEQY